These 32 T cell receptor beta chains were all obtained from the same sample, sequenced in a study of identical twins. TCRdb reprocessed the 5' RACE reads via MiXCR and lists one record per CDR3 protein. The sample has some 790,000 distinct CDR3 sequences, around a sixth seen once. The same data also contributed to another study, on T cells expressing NK-cell markers.

The specimen sequenced was PBMCs. These receptors originate from a woman aged 18-29 years in good health.

The chain recombines TRBV29-1 with TRBJ2-7; no clear D gene. Germline CDR1 and CDR2: SQVTM and ANQGSEA. CDR3 length: 13 residues. V lost 5 bases to trimming and J lost 0 bases, with 11 bases between them. For the CDR3, the DNA is TGCAGCGTTCTCCTCGGTATCTCCTACGAGCAGTACTTC. Amino acid sequence: CSVLLGISYEQYF.

The chain joins TRBV12-3 or TRBV12-4 to TRBJ2-1; 13 nucleotides match TRBD2. The CDR3 has 14 residues. The J segment lost 8 bases and the V segment lost 5 bases, leaving 3 bases of the junction unmatched. The DNA of the CDR3 is TGTGCCAGCAGTCGACTAGCGGGAGGCTATGAGCAGTTCTTC. Encoded protein: CASSRLAGGYEQFF.

This clonotype was recorded a few times. The V gene is TRBV20-1, the J gene TRBJ1-1; D might be TRBD1 (5 bases). V lost 3 bases to trimming and J lost 5 bases, with 10 bases between them. The CDR3 covers 12 residues. The germline gives CDR1 DFQATT, CDR2 SNEGSKA (reference sequence). This CDR3 is CSASKQETEAFF. For the CDR3, the DNA is TGCAGTGCTAGCAAACAGGAAACTGAAGCTTTCTTT.

As regards this clonotype: The germline gene is not matched at one end of the junction; a read error may be the cause. The V and J genes are TRBV28 and TRBJ1-2; 11 nucleotides line up with TRBD1. The CDR3 covers 16 residues. Germline-derived CDR1 and CDR2 are MDHEN and SYDVKM. The CDR3 loop reads CASSLTGQGAGYGFTF. The DNA of the CDR3 is TGTGCCAGCAGTTTAACCGGACAGGGGGCCGGCTATGGCTTCACCTTC.

This clonotype was found many times. The chain recombines TRBV12-3 or TRBV12-4 with TRBJ2-1, with 15 bases matching TRBD2. The CDR3 contains 14 residues. V gave up 9 bases and J gave up 8 bases; unmatched junction bases: 5. This chain's CDR3 is CASSGLAGGYEQFF. The CDR3 bases are TGTGCCAGTTCCGGACTAGCGGGAGGGTATGAGCAGTTCTTC.

Ten or more counts support this clonotype. The V call is TRBV5-1, the J call TRBJ2-7; no clear D gene. Trimming took 0 bases from V and 0 from J, leaving 7 bases between them. The length of the CDR3 is 14 residues. The germline V gene encodes CDR1 SGHRS and CDR2 YFSETQ. This CDR3 is CASSLGSDSYEQYF. CDR3 DNA: TGCGCCAGCAGCTTGGGCAGCGACTCCTACGAGCAGTACTTC.

This chain joins TRBV5-1 and TRBJ2-1; no firm D call. The germline V gene encodes CDR1 SGHRS and CDR2 YFSETQ. The CDR3 sequence is 15 residues long. V lost 4 bases to trimming and J lost 6 bases, with 17 bases between them. CDR3: CASSPGPEAINEQFF. CDR3 nucleotides: TGCGCCAGCAGCCCGGGTCCTGAGGCCATCAATGAGCAGTTCTTC.

Ten or more counts support this clonotype. The CDR3 is CASSLRGLAGDTQYF. DNA for the CDR3: TGTGCCAGCAGTCTGCGGGGACTAGCAGGCGATACGCAGTATTTT. This chain joins TRBV12-3 or TRBV12-4 and TRBJ2-3; TRBD2 aligns across 9 bases. The CDR3 is made up of 15 amino acids. V lost 5 bases and J lost 6; bases outside the gene matches: 9.

This clonotype has a handful of counts. V is TRBV12-3 or TRBV12-4 and J is TRBJ2-4, with 7 bases that match TRBD2. CDR3 length: 18 residues. The V and J ends lost 5 bases and 2 bases, in that order; junction bases with no gene match: 15. The CDR3 nucleotides read TGTGCCAGCAGTCCCCTCCCTGGACTAGTCGCGACCAAAAACATTCAGTACTTC. It translates to CASSPLPGLVATKNIQYF.

This chain links TRBV28 with TRBJ2-7; 7 bases are a match to TRBD1. V shed 10 bases, J shed 5 bases, and the junction held 11 bases outside the gene matches. The CDR3 loop spans 13 amino acids. CDR1 and CDR2 (germline): MDHEN, SYDVKM. CDR3 coding DNA: TGTGCCACTCAGGGGGATACTATCAACGAGCAGTACTTC. Translated: CATQGDTINEQYF. The variable domain in full, completed from reference TRBV28 and TRBJ2-7, reads DVKVTQSSRYLVKRTGEKVFLECVQDMDHENMFWYRQDPGLGLRLIYFSYDVKMKEKGDIPEGYSVSREKKERFSLILESASTNQTSMYLCATQGDTINEQYFGPGTRLTVT.

There are a few counts of this clonotype. The chain joins TRBV12-3 or TRBV12-4 to TRBJ2-1; the D is unclear. V lost 7 bases, J lost 7 bases, and 11 bases lay in between. This CDR3 contains 12 residues. CDR3 DNA sequence: TGTGCCAGCAATCTCAATTCAAATGAGCAGTTCTTC. Protein: CASNLNSNEQFF.

This clonotype was counted between two and nine times. The J gene is TRBJ2-3, the V gene TRBV29-1, with 7 bases matching TRBD1. V lost 7 bases, J lost 5 bases, and 3 bases stayed unmatched. The CDR3 extends over 11 amino acids. CDR1 is SQVTM and CDR2 is ANQGSEA in the germline V gene. CDR3 protein: CSATGLDTQYF. CDR3 sequence (DNA): TGCAGCGCGACAGGGTTAGATACGCAGTATTTT.

This clonotype has at least ten counts. The chain combines TRBV12-3 or TRBV12-4 with TRBJ1-5, with D uncertain. V was clipped by 5 bases and J by 0 bases, with 11 bases between them. The CDR3 length is 15 residues. The CDR3 is CASSDQDYSNQPQHF. CDR3 bases: TGTGCCAGCAGTGATCAGGACTATAGCAATCAGCCCCAGCATTTT.

DNA for the CDR3: TGTGCCAGCAGCCCCACGGGACAGATCTACGAGCAGTACTTC. Its translation is CASSPTGQIYEQYF. The chain couples TRBV27 to TRBJ2-7, with 7 bases matching TRBD1. Germline CDR1 MNHEY, CDR2 SMNVEV (reference sequence). The V segment lost 6 bases and the J segment 3 bases; nucleotides outside the gene matches: 8. The CDR3 runs to 14 residues.

In this sample, this clonotype turned up a few times. The chain couples TRBV12-3 or TRBV12-4 to TRBJ1-1, with D perhaps TRBD1 (6 bases). The CDR3 covers 16 residues. Trimming shortened V by 5 bases and J by 6 bases, and 22 bases separated the two germline ends. The DNA for the CDR3 is TGTGCCAGCAGTCGGCGGGGGGGCGGAAATCGGGCTGAAGCTTTCTTT. It is translated as CASSRRGGGNRAEAFF.

V and J are TRBV20-1 and TRBJ2-1, with TRBD2 matching 11 bases. Looked up from germline, CDR1 is DFQATT and CDR2 is SNEGSKA (reference sequence). J was trimmed by 4 bases and V by 1 base; bases with no gene match: 9. The CDR3 consists of 17 residues. The CDR3 nucleotides are TGCAGTGCTAGAGGAGGGATAGCGGGAGGGCTTTACAATGAGCAGTTCTTC. Protein product: CSARGGIAGGLYNEQFF.

In this sample, this clonotype turned up a few times. The chain employs TRBV12-3 or TRBV12-4 and TRBJ1-2; 7 bases match TRBD1. CDR3 size: 12 residues. J gave up 7 bases and V 6 bases, and 5 bases lay outside the gene matches. In DNA form, the CDR3 reads TGTGCCAGCAGCACAGGGGTTCGTGGCTACACCTTC. It translates to CASSTGVRGYTF.

This clonotype has only a few counts. The chain links TRBV7-9 to TRBJ2-7; D perhaps matches TRBD1 (6 bases). The CDR3 consists of 14 residues. From germline, CDR1 is SEHNR and CDR2 FQNEAQ (reference sequence). The V and J ends lost 8 bases and 0 bases respectively, with 14 bases between them. This chain's CDR3 is CASERGTDSYEQYF. CDR3 bases: TGTGCCAGCGAGAGGGGGACGGACTCCTACGAGCAGTACTTC.

This clonotype has just a few counts. This chain joins TRBV12-3 or TRBV12-4 and TRBJ1-3, with D possibly TRBD1 on 5 matching bases. This CDR3 has 12 amino acids. CDR3 in amino acids: CVTSGGGYTIYF. CDR3 DNA: TGTGTCACCTCCGGGGGGGGTTACACCATATATTTT.

This clonotype was detected ten times or more. This rearrangement joins TRBV7-2 to TRBJ2-7; 9 bases are a match to TRBD1. J gave up 2 bases and V 1 base, and 3 bases lay outside the gene matches. Per germline, CDR1 SGHTA and CDR2 FQGNSA. The CDR3 extends over 15 amino acids. In DNA form, the CDR3 reads TGTGCCAGCAGCTTAGGGGGACAGGGAGCCTACGAGCAGTACTTC. This gives the protein CASSLGGQGAYEQYF.

CDR3 DNA sequence: TGTGCCTGGAGTGTGGGACTTCGATATGTTTCCAATGAGCAGTTCTTC. Translation gives CAWSVGLRYVSNEQFF. The chain combines TRBV30 with TRBJ2-1, with a tentative D call TRBD2 (6 bases). V was trimmed by 0 bases and J by 6 bases, leaving 18 bases between them. Germline V lookup: CDR1 GTSNPN, CDR2 SVGIG (reference sequence). The CDR3 runs to 16 residues.

The table lists this clonotype with many counts. J is TRBJ1-1 and V is TRBV20-1; D gene uncertain. The V gene lost 3 bases and the J gene lost 1 base, with 15 bases spanning the gap. The CDR3 contains 15 residues. Germline V CDR1 and CDR2: DFQATT, SNEGSKA (reference sequence). The CDR3 sequence is CSASSPRTGNTEAFF. CDR3 DNA: TGCAGTGCTAGTAGTCCCCGAACGGGGAACACTGAAGCTTTCTTT.

V usage is TRBV7-9 and J usage is TRBJ2-3; 9 bases align to TRBD2. Germline V gene lookup returns CDR1 SEHNR and CDR2 FQNEAQ (reference sequence). This CDR3 contains 15 residues. The V gene end was trimmed by 8 bases and the J gene end by 2 bases; junction bases not matched to a gene: 8. As DNA, the CDR3 is TGTGCCAGCGATTCGACTAGCGGAAACACAGATACGCAGTATTTT. Translated, it gives CASDSTSGNTDTQYF.

This clonotype was seen only a few times. The V call is TRBV7-9, the J call TRBJ2-3; 9 nucleotides align to TRBD2. Germline CDR1 SEHNR, CDR2 FQNEAQ (reference sequence). The CDR3 consists of 17 residues. V shed 1 base, J shed 3 bases, and the junction held 8 bases outside the gene matches. The chain's CDR3 is CASSLGSSGGGTDTQYF. The CDR3, as DNA: TGTGCCAGCAGCTTAGGTAGTAGCGGGGGCGGAACAGATACGCAGTATTTT.

V is TRBV12-3 or TRBV12-4 and J is TRBJ1-1, with D maybe TRBD1 (5 bases). This CDR3 has 15 amino acids. With 7 bases removed from V and 2 bases from J, the gap between germline ends came to 17 bases. The CDR3 loop reads CASKRFGGRNTEAFF. The DNA of the CDR3 is TGTGCCAGCAAGAGGTTCGGGGGGAGAAACACTGAAGCTTTCTTT.

The chain recombines TRBV10-3 with TRBJ1-5; no clear D gene. The germline V gene has CDR1 ENHRY and CDR2 SYGVKD. The CDR3 sequence is 13 residues long. The V and J ends lost 11 bases and 3 bases respectively, with 14 bases between them. As DNA, the CDR3 is TGTGCCGCAGCGGCGACGCACAATCAGCCCCAGCATTTT. This gives the protein CAAAATHNQPQHF.

Ten or more counts support this clonotype. J is TRBJ2-7 and V is TRBV6-1; a possible D gene is TRBD2 (6 bases). V was cut by 5 bases and J by 0 bases, with 14 bases left in between. This CDR3 contains 15 residues. Germline CDR1 is MNHNS and CDR2 is SASEGT. CDR3 sequence (DNA): TGTGCCAGCAGTTTAAGCGCCGGGGGCTCCTACGAGCAGTACTTC. The encoded protein is CASSLSAGGSYEQYF.

This clonotype has a handful of counts. The chain employs TRBV5-6 and TRBJ1-3; TRBD1 matches at 9 bases. The CDR3 consists of 13 residues. CDR1 SGHDT and CDR2 YYEEEE come from the germline V gene. The trim removed 3 bases at V and 8 bases at J, leaving 3 bases unmatched. CDR3 coding DNA: TGTGCCAGCAGCTCGGACAGGGGATACACCATATATTTT. Translation gives CASSSDRGYTIYF. Drawing the rest from reference TRBV5-6 and TRBJ1-3, the complete variable domain is DAGVTQSPTHLIKTRGQQVTLRCSPKSGHDTVSWYQQALGQGPQFIFQYYEEEERQRGNFPDRFSGHQFPNYSSELNVNALLLGDSALYLCASSSDRGYTIYFGEGSWLTVV.

CDR3 DNA sequence: TGTGCCAGCAGCAACCACCACGGGGGTGGCACTGAAGCTTTCTTT. Translation: CASSNHHGGGTEAFF. The gene calls are TRBV7-9 and TRBJ1-1; D possibly corresponds to TRBD1 (5 bases). V dropped 5 bases and J dropped 4 bases, with 17 bases sitting between them. The length of the CDR3 is 15 residues. Germline CDR1 reads SEHNR; CDR2 reads FQNEAQ (reference sequence). Full variable domain (rest looked up from reference TRBV7-9 and TRBJ1-1): DTGVSQNPRHKITKRGQNVTFRCDPISEHNRLYWYRQTLGQGPEFLTYFQNEAQLEKSRLLSDRFSAERPKGSFSTLEIQRTEQGDSAMYLCASSNHHGGGTEAFFGQGTRLTVV.

The V gene is TRBV3-1, the J gene TRBJ2-7; D gene uncertain. Trimming left V 4 bases short and J 3 bases short, with 10 bases between. The CDR3 extends over 13 amino acids. Per germline, CDR1 LGHDT and CDR2 YNNKEL (reference sequence). DNA of the CDR3: TGTGCCAGCAGCCGCTGGCAGAACTACGAGCAGTACTTC. Amino acids: CASSRWQNYEQYF.

The CDR3 here is CSVEDRSGYEQYF. CDR3 bases: TGCAGCGTTGAAGACCGATCCGGGTACGAGCAGTACTTC. J is TRBJ2-7 and V is TRBV29-1; no firm D call. The CDR3 runs to 13 residues. Germline values: CDR1 SQVTM, CDR2 ANQGSEA. The V end was cut by 0 bases, the J end by 4 bases, with 10 bases between.

In this sample, this clonotype turned up a few times. This sequence joins TRBV3-1 and TRBJ2-1; D is undetermined. Germline V gene lookup returns CDR1 LGHDT and CDR2 YNNKEL (reference sequence). The V and J ends lost 4 bases and 5 bases respectively, with 15 bases between them. The CDR3 covers 15 residues. CDR3 amino acids: CASSPGPDPDNEQFF. The CDR3 coding sequence is TGTGCCAGCAGCCCTGGTCCTGACCCAGACAATGAGCAGTTCTTC.